The rows below give T cell receptor beta chains drawn from one sample of a study of identical twins. TCRdb itself ran the 5' RACE reads through MiXCR, one entry per CDR3 protein. The sample consists of hundreds of thousands of distinct CDR3 sequences, roughly 8.6% of them appearing once. This sample was shared with a second study, whose subject was yellow fever vaccine responses in identical twins.

Sequencing was carried out using memory (CD45RO+) T cells sorted from blood. The receptors were gathered from a woman between 18 and 30 years old in good health. Both conserved end residues are part of each CDR3. The D gene is left open where the match is weak. Not every row has a clone size; where given, it reads once, few, many or a size class.

CDR3 protein,CDR3 DNA,clone size,J gene,V gene,D gene
CASSRTGARSYGYTF,TGTGCCAGCAGCCGCACAGGGGCGAGAAGCTATGGCTACACCTTC,.,TRBJ1-2,TRBV3-1,TRBD1
CASSISTSGGAYEQFF,TGTGCCAGCAGCATATCGACTAGCGGGGGGGCGTATGAGCAGTTCTTC,few,TRBJ2-1,TRBV5-8,TRBD2
CASSQVFGGLNSPLHF,TGTGCCAGCAGCCAAGTTTTCGGGGGCCTCAATTCACCCCTCCACTTT,few,TRBJ1-6,TRBV3-1,.
CASSWTGRPGNTIYF,TGTGCCAGTAGCTGGACAGGGAGGCCTGGAAACACCATATATTTT,.,TRBJ1-3,TRBV19,TRBD1
CASSLPGSTGANVLTF,TGCGCCAGCAGCTTGCCCGGATCCACTGGGGCCAACGTCCTGACTTTC,few,TRBJ2-6,TRBV5-1,.
CASSLSLPWDSPGTDTQYF,TGTGCCAGCAGCTTGAGTCTACCATGGGACTCCCCGGGCACAGATACGCAGTATTTT,.,TRBJ2-3,TRBV5-6,.
CASSFTGYGYTF,TGTGCCAGCAGTTTCACCGGATATGGCTACACCTTC,many,TRBJ1-2,TRBV28,.
CASSLGTGTSKETQYF,TGTGCCAGCAGCTTGGGGACCGGGACTAGCAAAGAGACCCAGTACTTC,few,TRBJ2-5,TRBV7-7,TRBD2
CASTRGQGSEQFF,TGTGCCTCTACACGGGGCCAGGGCAGTGAGCAGTTCTTC,.,TRBJ2-1,TRBV3-1,.
CASSEATHFAGTDTQYF,TGTGCCAGCAGTGAAGCCACCCACTTTGCGGGCACAGATACGCAGTATTTT,few,TRBJ2-3,TRBV25-1,.
CASRSQRGENIQYF,TGCGCCAGCAGGTCCCAGCGGGGGGAAAACATTCAGTACTTC,.,TRBJ2-4,TRBV5-1,TRBD2
CASNRAGVTGELFF,TGTGCCAGCAATAGGGCGGGTGTGACCGGGGAGCTGTTTTTT,few,TRBJ2-2,TRBV27,.
CASSFPTYNEQFF,TGTGCCAGCAGTTTCCCAACCTACAATGAGCAGTTCTTC,many,TRBJ2-1,TRBV28,.
CSARLAGGRDREQYF,TGCAGTGCTAGACTAGCGGGGGGTCGGGACCGCGAGCAGTACTTC,.,TRBJ2-7,TRBV20-1,TRBD2
CASSSTGQGNEKLFF,TGTGCCAGCAGCTCGACGGGACAGGGAAATGAAAAACTGTTTTTT,.,TRBJ1-4,TRBV5-4,TRBD1
CASSHTGDTQYF,TGTGCCAGCAGTCACACTGGAGATACGCAGTATTTT,.,TRBJ2-3,TRBV7-7,.
CASSSDHSPLHF,TGTGCCAGCAGTTCCGACCATTCACCCCTCCACTTT,many,TRBJ1-6,TRBV12-3/TRBV12-4,.
CATGQGAAAGATIYF,TGTGCCACCGGACAGGGGGCGGCTGCCGGAGCCACCATATATTTT,few,TRBJ1-3,TRBV10-3,TRBD1
CSARRREWENEQFF,TGCAGTGCTAGACGGCGGGAATGGGAAAATGAGCAGTTCTTC,many,TRBJ2-1,TRBV20-1,.
CASSNRAIAYF,TGTGCCAGCAGTAACCGGGCGATCGCGTACTTC,few,TRBJ2-5,TRBV14,.
CASRRSEEGSYEQYF,TGTGCCAGCAGGCGTTCTGAGGAGGGATCCTACGAGCAGTACTTC,.,TRBJ2-7,TRBV6-1,.
CASSPGRNTQPQHF,TGTGCCAGCAGCCCCGGGAGGAATACTCAGCCCCAGCATTTT,few,TRBJ1-5,TRBV2,.
CASRSGQGNTGELFF,TGTGCCAGCAGATCTGGACAGGGGAACACCGGGGAGCTGTTTTTT,.,TRBJ2-2,TRBV6-1,TRBD1
CASSDGTGASGEQFF,TGTGCCAGCAGTGACGGGACAGGGGCCTCGGGTGAGCAGTTCTTC,.,TRBJ2-1,TRBV6-4,TRBD1
CASSLGAGSGGEQFF,TGTGCCAGCAGCTTAGGGGCAGGGAGTGGGGGTGAGCAGTTCTTC,.,TRBJ2-1,TRBV7-9,.